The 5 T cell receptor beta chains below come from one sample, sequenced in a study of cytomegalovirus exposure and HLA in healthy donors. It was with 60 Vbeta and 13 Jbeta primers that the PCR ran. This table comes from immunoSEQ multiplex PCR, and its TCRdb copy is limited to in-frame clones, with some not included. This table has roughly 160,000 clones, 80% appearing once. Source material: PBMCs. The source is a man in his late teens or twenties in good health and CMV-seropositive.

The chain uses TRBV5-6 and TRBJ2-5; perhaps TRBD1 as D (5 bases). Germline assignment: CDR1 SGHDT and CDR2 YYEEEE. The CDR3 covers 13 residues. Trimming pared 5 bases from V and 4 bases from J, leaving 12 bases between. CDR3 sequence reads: CASSYVGVETQYF. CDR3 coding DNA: TGTGCCAGCAGTTATGTAGGGGTAGAGACCCAGTACTTC.

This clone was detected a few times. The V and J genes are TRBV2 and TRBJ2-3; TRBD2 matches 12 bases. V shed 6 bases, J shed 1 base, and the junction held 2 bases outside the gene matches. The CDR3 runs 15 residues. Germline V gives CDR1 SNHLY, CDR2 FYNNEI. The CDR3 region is CASRGTSGRTDTQYF. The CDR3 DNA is TGTGCCAGCAGAGGGACTAGCGGGCGCACAGATACGCAGTATTTT.

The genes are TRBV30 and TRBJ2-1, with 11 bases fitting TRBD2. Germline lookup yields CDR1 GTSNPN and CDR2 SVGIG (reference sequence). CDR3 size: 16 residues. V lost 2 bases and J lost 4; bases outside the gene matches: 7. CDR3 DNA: TGTGCCTGGAGTAAGCTAGCGGGAGGTAATTACAATGAGCAGTTCTTC. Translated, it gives CAWSKLAGGNYNEQFF.

Written as DNA, the CDR3 is TGTGCCAGCAGCTTGGTACTAGCGGCGCCCTATTTGAACGAGCAGTACTTC. Translating it yields CASSLVLAAPYLNEQYF. The chain carries TRBV5-6 and TRBJ2-7, with 8 positions matching TRBD2. This CDR3 has 17 amino acids. J was trimmed by 5 bases and V by 0 bases; bases with no gene match: 13. Germline V gene lookup returns CDR1 SGHDT and CDR2 YYEEEE.

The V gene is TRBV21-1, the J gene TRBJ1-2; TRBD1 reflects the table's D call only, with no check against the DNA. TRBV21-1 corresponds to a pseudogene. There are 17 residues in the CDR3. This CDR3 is CASSTGERTALNYGYTF. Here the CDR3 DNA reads TGTGCCAGCAGCACCGGCGAGAGGACAGCCCTTAACTATGGCTACACCTTC.